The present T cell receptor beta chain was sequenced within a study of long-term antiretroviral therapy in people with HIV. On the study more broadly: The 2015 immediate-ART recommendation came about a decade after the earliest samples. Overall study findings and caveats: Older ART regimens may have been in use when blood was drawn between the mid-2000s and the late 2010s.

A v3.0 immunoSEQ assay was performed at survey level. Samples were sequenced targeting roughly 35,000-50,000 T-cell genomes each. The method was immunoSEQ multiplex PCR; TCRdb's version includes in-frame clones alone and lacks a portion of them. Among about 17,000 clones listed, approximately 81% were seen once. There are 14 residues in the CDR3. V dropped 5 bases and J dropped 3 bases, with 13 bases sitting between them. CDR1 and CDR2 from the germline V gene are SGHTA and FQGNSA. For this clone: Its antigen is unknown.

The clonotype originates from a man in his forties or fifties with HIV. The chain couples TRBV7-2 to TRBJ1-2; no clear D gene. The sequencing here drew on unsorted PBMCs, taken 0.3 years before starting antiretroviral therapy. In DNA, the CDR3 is TGTGCCAGCAGCGCCCGCGGGAGGGACTATGGCTACACCTTC. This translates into CASSARGRDYGYTF.